This T cell receptor beta chain was sequenced for a study of radiotherapy plus CTLA-4 blockade in lung cancer. The CDR3 runs 16 residues. Germline V lookup: CDR1 ENHRY, CDR2 SYGVKD. The junction had 14 bases not matched to a gene; V was cut back by 3 bases and J by 6 bases. Whole-study findings and limits: Blood TCR clones of tumor origin expanded after radiotherapy plus ipilimumab. Early blood T cell clone dynamics reportedly forecast response best, with interferon-beta.

Patients in the study, people with chemo-refractory metastatic non-small-cell lung cancer, received focal radiation plus ipilimumab CTLA-4 blockade. Concerning this clone: Its antigen is not known.

Libraries were prepared by immunoSEQ multiplex PCR; TCRdb keeps only in-frame clonotypes and omits some of them. The sample lists about 72,000 clones, roughly 78% occurring once. This chain connects TRBV10-3 to TRBJ2-7, with 7 nucleotides matching TRBD1. Material: peripheral blood, obtained from a patient treated with radiotherapy plus ipilimumab. The receptor was derived from a human donor with non-small cell lung cancer who had a complete response to radiotherapy plus ipilimumab. The CDR3 region has the DNA TGTGCCATCAGTGATCTGGGACAGTCCTCTGTGGGCGAGCAGTACTTC. Protein: CAISDLGQSSVGEQYF.